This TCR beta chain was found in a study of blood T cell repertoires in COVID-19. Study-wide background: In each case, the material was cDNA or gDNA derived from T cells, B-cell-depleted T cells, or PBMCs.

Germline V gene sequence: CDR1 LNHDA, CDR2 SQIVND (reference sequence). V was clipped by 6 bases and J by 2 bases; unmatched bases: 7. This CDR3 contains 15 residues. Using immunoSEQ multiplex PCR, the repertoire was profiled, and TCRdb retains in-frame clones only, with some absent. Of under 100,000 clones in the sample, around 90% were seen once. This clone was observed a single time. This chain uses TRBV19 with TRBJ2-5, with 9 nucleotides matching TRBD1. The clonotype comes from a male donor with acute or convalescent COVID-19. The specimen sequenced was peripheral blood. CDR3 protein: CASRTRQGGQETQYF. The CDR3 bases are TGTGCCAGTAGAACCAGACAGGGGGGACAAGAGACCCAGTACTTC.